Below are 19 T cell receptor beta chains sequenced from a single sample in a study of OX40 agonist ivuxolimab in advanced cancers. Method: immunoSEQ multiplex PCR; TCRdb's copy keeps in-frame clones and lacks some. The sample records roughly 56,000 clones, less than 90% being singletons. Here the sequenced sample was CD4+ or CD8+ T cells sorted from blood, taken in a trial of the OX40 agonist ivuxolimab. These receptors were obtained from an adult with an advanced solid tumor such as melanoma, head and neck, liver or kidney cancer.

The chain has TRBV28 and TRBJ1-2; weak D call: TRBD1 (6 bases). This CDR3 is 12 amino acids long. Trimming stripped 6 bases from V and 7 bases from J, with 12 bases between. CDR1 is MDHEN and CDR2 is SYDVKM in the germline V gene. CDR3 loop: CASRMDSFGYTF. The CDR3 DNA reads TGTGCCAGCAGGATGGACAGTTTTGGCTACACCTTC.

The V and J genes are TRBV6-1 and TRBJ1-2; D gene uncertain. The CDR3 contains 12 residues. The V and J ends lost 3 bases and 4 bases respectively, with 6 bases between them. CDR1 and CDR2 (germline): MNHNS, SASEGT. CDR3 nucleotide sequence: TGTGCCAGCAGTGAGGGGTTCTATGGCTACACCTTC. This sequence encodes CASSEGFYGYTF.

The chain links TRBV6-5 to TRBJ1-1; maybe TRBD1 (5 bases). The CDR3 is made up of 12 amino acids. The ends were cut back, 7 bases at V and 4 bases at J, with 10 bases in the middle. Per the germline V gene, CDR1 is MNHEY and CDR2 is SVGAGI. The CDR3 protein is CASKRGTTEAFF. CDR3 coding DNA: TGTGCCAGCAAGAGGGGTACCACTGAAGCTTTCTTT.

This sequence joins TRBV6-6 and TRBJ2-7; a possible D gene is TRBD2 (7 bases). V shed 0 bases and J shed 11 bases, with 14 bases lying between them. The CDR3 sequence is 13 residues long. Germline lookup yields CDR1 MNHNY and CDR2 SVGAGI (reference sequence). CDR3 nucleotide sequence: TGTGCCAGCAGTTACTCGAGGGGGGGCCAAGAGTACTTC. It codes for CASSYSRGGQEYF.

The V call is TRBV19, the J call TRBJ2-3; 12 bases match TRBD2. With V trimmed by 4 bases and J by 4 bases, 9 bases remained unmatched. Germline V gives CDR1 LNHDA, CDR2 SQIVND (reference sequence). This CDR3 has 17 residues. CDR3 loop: CASSRGLAGRVADTQYF. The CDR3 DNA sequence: TGTGCCAGTAGTAGAGGACTAGCGGGACGGGTTGCAGATACGCAGTATTTT.

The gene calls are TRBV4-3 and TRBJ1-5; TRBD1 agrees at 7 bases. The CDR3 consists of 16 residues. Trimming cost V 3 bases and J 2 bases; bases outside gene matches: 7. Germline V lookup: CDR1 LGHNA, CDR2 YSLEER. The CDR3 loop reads CASSQTTGQGNQPQHF. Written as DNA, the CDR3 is TGCGCCAGCAGCCAGACCACCGGACAGGGCAATCAGCCCCAGCATTTT.

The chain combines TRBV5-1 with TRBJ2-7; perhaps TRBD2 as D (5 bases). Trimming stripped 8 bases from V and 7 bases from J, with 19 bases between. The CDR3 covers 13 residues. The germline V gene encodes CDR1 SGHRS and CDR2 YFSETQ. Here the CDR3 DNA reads TGCGCCAGTTCGGACTGGACCTTGGGAGAGCAGTACTTC. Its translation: CASSDWTLGEQYF.

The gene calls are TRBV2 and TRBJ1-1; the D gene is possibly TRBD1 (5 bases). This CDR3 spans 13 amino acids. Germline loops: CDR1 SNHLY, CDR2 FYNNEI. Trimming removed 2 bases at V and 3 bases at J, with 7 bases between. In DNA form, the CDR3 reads TGTGCCAGCAGTGAATTAGGGGACACTGAAGCTTTCTTT. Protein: CASSELGDTEAFF.

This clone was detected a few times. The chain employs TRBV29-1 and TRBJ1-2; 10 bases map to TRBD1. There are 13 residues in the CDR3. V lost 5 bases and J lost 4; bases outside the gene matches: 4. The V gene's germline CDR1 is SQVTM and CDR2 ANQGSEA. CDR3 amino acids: CSVRRQGAYGYTF. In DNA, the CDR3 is TGCAGCGTTCGGAGACAGGGGGCCTATGGCTACACCTTC.

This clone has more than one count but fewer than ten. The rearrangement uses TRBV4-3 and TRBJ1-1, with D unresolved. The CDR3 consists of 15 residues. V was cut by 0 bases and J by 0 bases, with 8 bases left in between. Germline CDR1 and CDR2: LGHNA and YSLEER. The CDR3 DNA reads TGCGCCAGCAGCCAAGAGGTAGTGATGAACACTGAAGCTTTCTTT. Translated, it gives CASSQEVVMNTEAFF.

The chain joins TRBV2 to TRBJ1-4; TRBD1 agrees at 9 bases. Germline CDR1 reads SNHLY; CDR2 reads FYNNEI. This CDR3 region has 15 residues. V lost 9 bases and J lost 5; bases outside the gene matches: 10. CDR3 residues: CASFLPGQGNEKLFF. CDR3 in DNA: TGTGCCAGTTTCCTTCCGGGACAGGGCAATGAAAAACTGTTTTTT.

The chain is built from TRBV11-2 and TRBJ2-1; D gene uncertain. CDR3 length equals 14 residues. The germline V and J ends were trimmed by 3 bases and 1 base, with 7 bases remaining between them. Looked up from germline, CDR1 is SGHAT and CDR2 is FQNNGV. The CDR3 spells CASSLMVSYNEQFF. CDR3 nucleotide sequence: TGTGCCAGCAGCTTGATGGTTTCCTACAATGAGCAGTTCTTC.

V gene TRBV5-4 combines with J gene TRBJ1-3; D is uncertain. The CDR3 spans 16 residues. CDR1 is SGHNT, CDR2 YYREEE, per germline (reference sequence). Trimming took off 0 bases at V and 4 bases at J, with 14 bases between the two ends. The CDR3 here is CASSLDGPSEGNTIYF. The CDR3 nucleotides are TGTGCCAGCAGCTTGGACGGCCCTTCGGAGGGAAACACCATATATTTT.

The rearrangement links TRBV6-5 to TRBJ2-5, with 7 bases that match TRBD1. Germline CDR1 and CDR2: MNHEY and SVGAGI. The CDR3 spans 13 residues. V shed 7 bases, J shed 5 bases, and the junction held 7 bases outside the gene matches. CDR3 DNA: TGTGCCAGCAAACAGGGGCTGGGGGAGACCCAGTACTTC. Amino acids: CASKQGLGETQYF.

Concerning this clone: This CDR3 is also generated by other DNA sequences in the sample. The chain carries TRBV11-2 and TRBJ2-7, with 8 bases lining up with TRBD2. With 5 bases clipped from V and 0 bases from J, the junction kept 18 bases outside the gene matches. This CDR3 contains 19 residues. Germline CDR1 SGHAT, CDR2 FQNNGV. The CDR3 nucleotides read TGTGCCAGCAGCCCTCGGACTAGCCCCCCGAGCTGGGGCTCCTACGAGCAGTACTTC. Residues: CASSPRTSPPSWGSYEQYF.

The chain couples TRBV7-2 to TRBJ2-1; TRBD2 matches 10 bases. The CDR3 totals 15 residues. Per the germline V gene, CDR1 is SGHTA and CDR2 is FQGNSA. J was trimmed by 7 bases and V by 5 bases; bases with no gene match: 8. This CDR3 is CASSIQRGGSNEQFF. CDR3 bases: TGTGCCAGCAGCATCCAGCGGGGGGGCTCGAATGAGCAGTTCTTC.

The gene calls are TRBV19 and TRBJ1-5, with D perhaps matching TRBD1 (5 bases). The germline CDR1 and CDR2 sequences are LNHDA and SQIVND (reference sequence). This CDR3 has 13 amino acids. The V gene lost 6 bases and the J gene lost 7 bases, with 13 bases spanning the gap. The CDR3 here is CASSPGHWQPQHF. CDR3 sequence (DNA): TGTGCCAGTAGCCCAGGACATTGGCAGCCCCAGCATTTT.

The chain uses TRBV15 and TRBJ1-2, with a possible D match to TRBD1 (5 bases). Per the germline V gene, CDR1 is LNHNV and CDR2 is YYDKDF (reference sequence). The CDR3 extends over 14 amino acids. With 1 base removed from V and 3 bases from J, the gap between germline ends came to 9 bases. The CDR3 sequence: CATSRGVRDYGYTF. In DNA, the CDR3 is TGTGCCACCAGCAGAGGCGTCAGGGACTATGGCTACACCTTC.

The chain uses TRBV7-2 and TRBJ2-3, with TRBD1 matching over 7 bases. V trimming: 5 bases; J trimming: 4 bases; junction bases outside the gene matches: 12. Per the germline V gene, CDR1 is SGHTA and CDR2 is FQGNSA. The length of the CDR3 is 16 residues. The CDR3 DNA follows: TGTGCCAGCAGCCGTCACGCGACAGGGACCCCAGATACGCAGTATTTT. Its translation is CASSRHATGTPDTQYF.